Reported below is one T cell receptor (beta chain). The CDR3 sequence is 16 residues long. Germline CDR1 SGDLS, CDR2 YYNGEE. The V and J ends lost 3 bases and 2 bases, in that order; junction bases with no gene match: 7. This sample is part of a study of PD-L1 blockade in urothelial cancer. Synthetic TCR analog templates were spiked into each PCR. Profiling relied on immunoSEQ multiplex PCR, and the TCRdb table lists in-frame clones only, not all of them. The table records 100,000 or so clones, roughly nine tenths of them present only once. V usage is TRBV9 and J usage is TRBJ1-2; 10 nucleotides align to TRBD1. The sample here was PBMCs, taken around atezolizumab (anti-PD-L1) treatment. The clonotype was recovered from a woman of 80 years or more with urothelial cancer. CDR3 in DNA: TGTGCCAGCAGCGACCTCGGGACAGGGGTAAACTATGGCTACACCTTC. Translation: CASSDLGTGVNYGYTF.